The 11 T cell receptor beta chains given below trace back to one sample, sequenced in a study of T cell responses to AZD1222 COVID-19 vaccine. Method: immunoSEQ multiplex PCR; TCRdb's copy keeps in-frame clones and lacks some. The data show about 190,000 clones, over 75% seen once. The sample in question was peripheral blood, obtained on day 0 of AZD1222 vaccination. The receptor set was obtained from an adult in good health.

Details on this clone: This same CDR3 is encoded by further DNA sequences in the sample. CDR3 loop: CASSRDSNYGYTF. CDR3 in DNA: TGTGCCAGCTCCCGGGACTCTAACTATGGCTACACCTTC. The chain carries TRBV2 and TRBJ1-2, with a tentative D call TRBD1 (5 bases). The V and J ends lost 8 bases and 0 bases respectively, with 10 bases between them. Germline values: CDR1 SNHLY, CDR2 FYNNEI. CDR3 length: 13 residues.

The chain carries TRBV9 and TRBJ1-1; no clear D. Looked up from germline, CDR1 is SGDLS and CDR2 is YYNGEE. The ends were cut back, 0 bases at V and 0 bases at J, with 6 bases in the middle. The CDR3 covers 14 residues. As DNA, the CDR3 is TGTGCCAGCAGCGTAGTCAGTATGAACACTGAAGCTTTCTTT. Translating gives CASSVVSMNTEAFF.

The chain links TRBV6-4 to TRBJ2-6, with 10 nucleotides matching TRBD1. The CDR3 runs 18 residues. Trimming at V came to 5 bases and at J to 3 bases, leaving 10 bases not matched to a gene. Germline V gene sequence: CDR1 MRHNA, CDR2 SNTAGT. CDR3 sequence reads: CASSYDRGLFGGANVLTF. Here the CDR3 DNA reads TGTGCCAGCAGTTACGACAGGGGGCTTTTTGGTGGGGCCAACGTCCTGACTTTC.

The CDR3 DNA follows: TGTGCCAGCAGCTACCGGGAAAGTTTTGGAGAGACCCAGTACTTC. It specifies CASSYRESFGETQYF. This sequence joins TRBV11-1 and TRBJ2-5; tentative D call: TRBD2 (5 bases). The germline V gene encodes CDR1 SGHAT and CDR2 FQDESV (reference sequence). The CDR3 has 15 amino acids. Trimming removed 4 bases from V and 4 bases from J, with 16 bases in between.

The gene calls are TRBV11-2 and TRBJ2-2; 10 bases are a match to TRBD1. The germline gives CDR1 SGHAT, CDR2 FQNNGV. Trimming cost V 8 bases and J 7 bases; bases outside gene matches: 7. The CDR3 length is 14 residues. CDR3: CASRGQGGRGELFF. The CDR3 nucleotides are TGTGCCAGCCGAGGACAGGGGGGTCGCGGGGAGCTGTTTTTT.

Written as DNA, the CDR3 is TGCAGCGTTAAAACCCGGACAGGGGGCTTATACGAGCAGTACTTC. Translation: CSVKTRTGGLYEQYF. The gene calls are TRBV29-1 and TRBJ2-7; 11 nucleotides match TRBD1. CDR1 is SQVTM, CDR2 ANQGSEA, per germline. J lost 4 bases, V lost 5 bases, and 10 bases had no gene match. The CDR3 runs to 15 residues.

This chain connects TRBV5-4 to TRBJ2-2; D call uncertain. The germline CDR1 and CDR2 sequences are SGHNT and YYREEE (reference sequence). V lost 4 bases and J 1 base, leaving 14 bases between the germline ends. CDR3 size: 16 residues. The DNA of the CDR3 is TGTGCCAGCAGCAGTAGGGATCTCGGGAACACCGGGGAGCTGTTTTTT. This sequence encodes CASSSRDLGNTGELFF.

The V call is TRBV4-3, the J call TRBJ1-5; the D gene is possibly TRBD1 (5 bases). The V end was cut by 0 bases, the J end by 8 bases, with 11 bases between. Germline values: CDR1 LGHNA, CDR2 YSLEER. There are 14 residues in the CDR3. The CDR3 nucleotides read TGCGCCAGCAGCCAAGAAGGCGGGGGGAAGCCCCAGCATTTT. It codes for CASSQEGGGKPQHF.

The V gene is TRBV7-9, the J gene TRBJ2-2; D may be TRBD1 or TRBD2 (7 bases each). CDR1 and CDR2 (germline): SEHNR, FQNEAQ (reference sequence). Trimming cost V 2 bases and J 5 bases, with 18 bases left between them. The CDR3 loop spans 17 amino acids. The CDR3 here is CASSLLSPGGATGELFF. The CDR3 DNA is TGTGCCAGCAGCTTACTATCCCCAGGGGGGGCGACCGGGGAGCTGTTTTTT.

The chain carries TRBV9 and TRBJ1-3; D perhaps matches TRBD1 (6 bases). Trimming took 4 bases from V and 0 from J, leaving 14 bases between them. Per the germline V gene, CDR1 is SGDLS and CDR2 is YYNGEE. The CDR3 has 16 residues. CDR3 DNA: TGTGCCAGCAGCACCCAAGACAGGTTCTCTGGAAACACCATATATTTT. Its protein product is CASSTQDRFSGNTIYF.

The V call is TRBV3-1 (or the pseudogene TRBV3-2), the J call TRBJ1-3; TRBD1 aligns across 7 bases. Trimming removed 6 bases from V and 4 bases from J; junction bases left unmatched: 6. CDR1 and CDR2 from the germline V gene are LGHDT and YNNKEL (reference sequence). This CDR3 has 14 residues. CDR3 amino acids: CASRDDRVGNTIYF. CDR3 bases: TGTGCCAGCAGGGACGACAGGGTAGGAAACACCATATATTTT.